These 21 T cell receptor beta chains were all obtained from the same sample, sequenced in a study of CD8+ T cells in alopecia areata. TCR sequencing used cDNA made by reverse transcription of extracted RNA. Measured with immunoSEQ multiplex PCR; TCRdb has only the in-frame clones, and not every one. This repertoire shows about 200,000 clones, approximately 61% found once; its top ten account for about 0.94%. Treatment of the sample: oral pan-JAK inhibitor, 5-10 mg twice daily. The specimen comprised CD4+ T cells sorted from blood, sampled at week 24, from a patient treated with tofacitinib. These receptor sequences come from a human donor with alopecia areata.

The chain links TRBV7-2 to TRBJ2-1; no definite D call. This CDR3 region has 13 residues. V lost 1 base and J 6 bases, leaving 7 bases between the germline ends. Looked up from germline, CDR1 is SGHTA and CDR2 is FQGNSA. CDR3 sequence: CASSLVTINEQFF. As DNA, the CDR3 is TGTGCCAGCAGCTTAGTAACCATCAATGAGCAGTTCTTC.

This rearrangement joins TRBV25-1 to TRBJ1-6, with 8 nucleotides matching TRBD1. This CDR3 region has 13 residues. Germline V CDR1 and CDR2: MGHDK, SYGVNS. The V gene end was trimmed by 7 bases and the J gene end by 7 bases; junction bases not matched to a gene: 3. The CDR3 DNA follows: TGTGCCAGCACGACAGGGGTCAATTCACCCCTCCACTTT. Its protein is CASTTGVNSPLHF.

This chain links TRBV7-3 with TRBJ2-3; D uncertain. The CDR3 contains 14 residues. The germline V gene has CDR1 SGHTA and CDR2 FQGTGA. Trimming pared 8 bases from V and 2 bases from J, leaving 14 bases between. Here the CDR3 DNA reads TGTGCCAGCTCTTACATCGGGCCCACAGATACGCAGTATTTT. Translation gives CASSYIGPTDTQYF.

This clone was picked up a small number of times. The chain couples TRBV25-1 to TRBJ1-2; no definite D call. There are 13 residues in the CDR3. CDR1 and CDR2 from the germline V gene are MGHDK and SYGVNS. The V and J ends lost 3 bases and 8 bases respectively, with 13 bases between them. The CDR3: CASSELTQPGYTF. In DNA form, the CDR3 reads TGTGCCAGCAGTGAGTTGACCCAACCGGGCTACACCTTC.

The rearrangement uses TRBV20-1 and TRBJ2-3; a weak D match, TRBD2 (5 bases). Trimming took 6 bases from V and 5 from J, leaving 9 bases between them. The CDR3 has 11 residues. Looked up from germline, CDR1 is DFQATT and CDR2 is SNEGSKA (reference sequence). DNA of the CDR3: TGCAGTGCGTCACGGGGAGATACGCAGTATTTT. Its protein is CSASRGDTQYF.

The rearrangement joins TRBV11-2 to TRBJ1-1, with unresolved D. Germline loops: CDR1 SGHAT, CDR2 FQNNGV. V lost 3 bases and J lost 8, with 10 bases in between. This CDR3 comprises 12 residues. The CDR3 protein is CASSFGSTEAFF. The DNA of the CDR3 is TGTGCCAGCAGCTTTGGCTCTACCGAAGCTTTCTTT.

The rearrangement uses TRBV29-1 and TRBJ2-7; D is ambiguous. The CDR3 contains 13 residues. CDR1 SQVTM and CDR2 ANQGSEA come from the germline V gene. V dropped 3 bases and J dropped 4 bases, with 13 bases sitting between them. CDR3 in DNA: TGCAGCGTTGAGGGGTACGGTAGTTACGAGCAGTACTTC. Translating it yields CSVEGYGSYEQYF.

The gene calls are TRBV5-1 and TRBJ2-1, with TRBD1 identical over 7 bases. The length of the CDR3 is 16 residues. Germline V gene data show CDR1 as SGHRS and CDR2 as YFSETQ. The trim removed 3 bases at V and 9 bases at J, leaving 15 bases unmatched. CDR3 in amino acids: CASSSQHRGPGIEQFF. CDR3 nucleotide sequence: TGCGCCAGCAGCTCTCAACATAGGGGGCCGGGGATTGAGCAGTTCTTC.

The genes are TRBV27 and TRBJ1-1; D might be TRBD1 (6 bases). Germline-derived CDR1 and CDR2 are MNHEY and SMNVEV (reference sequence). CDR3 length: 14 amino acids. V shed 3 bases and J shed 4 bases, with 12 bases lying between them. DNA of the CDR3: TGTGCCAGCAGTTTGGGTGGACAGCCCACTGAAGCTTTCTTT. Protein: CASSLGGQPTEAFF.

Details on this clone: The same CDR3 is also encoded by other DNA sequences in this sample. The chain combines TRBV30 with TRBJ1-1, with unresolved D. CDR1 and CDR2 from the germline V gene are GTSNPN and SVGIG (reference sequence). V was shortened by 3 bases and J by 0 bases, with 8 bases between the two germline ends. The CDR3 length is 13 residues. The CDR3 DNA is TGTGCCTGGAGCCAAGGTTTGAACACTGAAGCTTTCTTT. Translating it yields CAWSQGLNTEAFF. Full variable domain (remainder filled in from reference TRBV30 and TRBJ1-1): SQTIHQWPATLVQPVGSPLSLECTVEGTSNPNLYWYRQAAGRGLQLLFYSVGIGQISSEVPQNLSASRPQDRQFILSSKKLLLSDSGFYLCAWSQGLNTEAFFGQGTRLTVV.

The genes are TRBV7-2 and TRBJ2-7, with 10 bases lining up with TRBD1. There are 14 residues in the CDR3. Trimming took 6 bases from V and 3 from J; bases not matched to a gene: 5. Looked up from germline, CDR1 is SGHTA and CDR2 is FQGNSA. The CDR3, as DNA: TGTGCCAGCAGTTCGGGGGACAGGGGCTACGAGCAGTACTTC. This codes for CASSSGDRGYEQYF.

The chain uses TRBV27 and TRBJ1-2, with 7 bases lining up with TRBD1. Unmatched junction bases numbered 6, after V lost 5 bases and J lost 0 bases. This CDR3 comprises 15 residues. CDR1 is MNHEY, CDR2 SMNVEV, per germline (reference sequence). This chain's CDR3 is CASSPQGVANYGYTF. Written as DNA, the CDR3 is TGTGCCAGCAGTCCGCAGGGGGTAGCTAACTATGGCTACACCTTC.

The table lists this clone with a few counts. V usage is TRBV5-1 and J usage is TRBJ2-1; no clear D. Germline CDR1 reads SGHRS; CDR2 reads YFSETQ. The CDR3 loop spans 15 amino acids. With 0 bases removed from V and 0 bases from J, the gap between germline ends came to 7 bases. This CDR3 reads CASSLAQSSYNEQFF. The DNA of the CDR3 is TGCGCCAGCAGCTTGGCTCAGAGCTCCTACAATGAGCAGTTCTTC.

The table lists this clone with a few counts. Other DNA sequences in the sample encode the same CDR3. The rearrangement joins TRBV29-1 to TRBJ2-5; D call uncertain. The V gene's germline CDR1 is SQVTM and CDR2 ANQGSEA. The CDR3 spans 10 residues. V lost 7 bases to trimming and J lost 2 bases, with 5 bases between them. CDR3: CSGGQETQYF. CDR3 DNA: TGCAGCGGCGGACAAGAGACCCAGTACTTC.

Here the CDR3 reads CASSEMEEVDKNIQYF. CDR3 nucleotides: TGTGCCAGCAGTGAAATGGAGGAAGTAGACAAAAACATTCAGTACTTC. V gene TRBV2 combines with J gene TRBJ2-4, with D possibly TRBD2 on 5 matching bases. V was trimmed by 2 bases and J by 3 bases, leaving 14 bases between them. The CDR3 contains 16 residues. The germline V gene encodes CDR1 SNHLY and CDR2 FYNNEI. Full variable domain (missing parts from reference TRBV2 and TRBJ2-4): EPEVTQTPSHQVTQMGQEVILRCVPISNHLYFYWYRQILGQKVEFLVSFYNNEISEKSEIFDDQFSVERPDGSNFTLKIRSTKLEDSAMYFCASSEMEEVDKNIQYFGAGTRLSVL.

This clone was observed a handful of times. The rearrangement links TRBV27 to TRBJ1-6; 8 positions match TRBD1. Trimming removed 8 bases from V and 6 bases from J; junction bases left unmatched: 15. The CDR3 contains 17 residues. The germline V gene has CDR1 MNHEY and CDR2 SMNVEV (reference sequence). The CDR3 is CASSTTGAAIGNSPLHF. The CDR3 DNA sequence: TGTGCCAGCTCGACGACAGGGGCCGCCATAGGTAATTCACCCCTCCACTTT.

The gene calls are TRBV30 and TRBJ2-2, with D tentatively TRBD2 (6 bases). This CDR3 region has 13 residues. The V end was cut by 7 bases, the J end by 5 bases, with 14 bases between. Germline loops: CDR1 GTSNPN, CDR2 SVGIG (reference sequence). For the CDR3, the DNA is TGTGCCTTGGGACTTCCGAGGACCGGGGAGCTGTTTTTT. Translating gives CALGLPRTGELFF.

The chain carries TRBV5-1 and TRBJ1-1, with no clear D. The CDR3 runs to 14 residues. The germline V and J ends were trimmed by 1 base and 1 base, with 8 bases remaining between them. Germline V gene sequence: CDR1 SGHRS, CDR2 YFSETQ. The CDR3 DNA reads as TGCGCCAGCAGCTTGAGCCCAGCGAACACTGAAGCTTTCTTT. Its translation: CASSLSPANTEAFF.

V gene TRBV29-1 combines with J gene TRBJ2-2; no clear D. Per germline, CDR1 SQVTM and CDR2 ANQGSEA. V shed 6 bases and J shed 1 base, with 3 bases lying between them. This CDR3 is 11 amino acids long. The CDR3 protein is CSVWNTGELFF. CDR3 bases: TGCAGCGTGTGGAACACCGGGGAGCTGTTTTTT.

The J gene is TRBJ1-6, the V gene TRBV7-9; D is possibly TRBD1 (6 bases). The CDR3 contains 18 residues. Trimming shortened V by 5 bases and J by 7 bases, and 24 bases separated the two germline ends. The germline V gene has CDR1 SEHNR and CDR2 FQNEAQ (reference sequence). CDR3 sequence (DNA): TGTGCCAGCAGCGTATCTATACAGGGCTCTTCACCCAATTCACCCCTCCACTTT. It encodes CASSVSIQGSSPNSPLHF.

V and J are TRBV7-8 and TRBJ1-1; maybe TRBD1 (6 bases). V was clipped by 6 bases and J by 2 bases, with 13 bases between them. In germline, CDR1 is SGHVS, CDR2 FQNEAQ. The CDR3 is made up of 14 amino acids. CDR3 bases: TGTGCCAGCAGACTACCAGGGGCCAACACTGAAGCTTTCTTT. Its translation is CASRLPGANTEAFF.